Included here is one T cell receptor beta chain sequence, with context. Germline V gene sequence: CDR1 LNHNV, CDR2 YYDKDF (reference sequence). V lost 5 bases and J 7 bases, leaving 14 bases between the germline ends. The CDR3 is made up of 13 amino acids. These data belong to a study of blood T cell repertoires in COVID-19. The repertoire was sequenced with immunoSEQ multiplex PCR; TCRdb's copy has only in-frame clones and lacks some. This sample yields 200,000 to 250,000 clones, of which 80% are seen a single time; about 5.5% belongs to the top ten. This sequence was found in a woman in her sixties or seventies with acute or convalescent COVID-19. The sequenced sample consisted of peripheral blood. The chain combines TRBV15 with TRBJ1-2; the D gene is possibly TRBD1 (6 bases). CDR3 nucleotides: TGTGCCACCAGCGCCCGACAGGCTTTTGGCTACACCTTC. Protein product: CATSARQAFGYTF.